This T cell receptor beta chain was identified in a study of blood T cell repertoires in COVID-19. Study summary: PBMCs, B-cell-depleted T cells, or T cells were the source of the cDNA or gDNA that made up the material.

Germline CDR1 is LNHDA and CDR2 is SQIVND (reference sequence). There are 14 residues in the CDR3. V lost 2 bases and J lost 7, with 9 bases in between. This clone was picked up a small number of times. TCRdb keeps only in-frame clones here, not all; method: immunoSEQ multiplex PCR. The table lists 340,000 or so clones, around 86% of them singletons. The source material was PBMCs or T cells enriched from blood (not recorded which). The receptor was isolated from a woman in her thirties or forties with acute COVID-19. The chain carries TRBV19 and TRBJ1-6; maybe TRBD1 (6 bases). For the CDR3, the DNA is TGTGCCAGTAGTATAAGGACAGTGAATTCACCCCTCCACTTT. This codes for CASSIRTVNSPLHF.